This T cell receptor (beta chain) is from a study of Graves' ophthalmopathy and Graves' hyperthyroidism. Whole-study context: Peripheral blood collection took place at initial diagnosis, before any treatment.

This CDR3 is 15 amino acids long. V dropped 4 bases and J dropped 3 bases, with 16 bases sitting between them. This clonotype was counted many times. For repertoire sequencing, the TCR beta CDR3 regions were amplified from RNA transcripts. Following a first-round RT-PCR that used HTBI primers, a second-round multiplex PCR was carried out. In TCRdb, the multiplex PCR reads were re-called with MiXCR into one record per CDR3 protein. Among 350,000 to 400,000 distinct CDR3 sequences listed, about 18% were seen once. The clonotype originates from a young woman with Graves' ophthalmopathy. The chain joins TRBV12-3 or TRBV12-4 to TRBJ2-7; D remains unclear. Sequencing used peripheral blood. The CDR3 DNA reads TGTGCCAGCAGTTATCGGGCCGAAAAAAGCTACGAGCAGTACTTC. Its translation: CASSYRAEKSYEQYF.